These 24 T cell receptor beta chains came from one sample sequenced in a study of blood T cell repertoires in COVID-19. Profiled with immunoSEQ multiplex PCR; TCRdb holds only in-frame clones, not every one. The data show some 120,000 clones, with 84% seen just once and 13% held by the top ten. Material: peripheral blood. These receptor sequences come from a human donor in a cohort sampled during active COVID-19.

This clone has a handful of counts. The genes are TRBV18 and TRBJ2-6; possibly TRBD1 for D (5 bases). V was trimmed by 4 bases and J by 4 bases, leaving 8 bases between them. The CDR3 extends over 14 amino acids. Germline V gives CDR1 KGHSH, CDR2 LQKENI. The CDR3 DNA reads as TGTGCCAGCTCACAAGGGGCCGGGGCCAACGTCCTGACTTTC. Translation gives CASSQGAGANVLTF.

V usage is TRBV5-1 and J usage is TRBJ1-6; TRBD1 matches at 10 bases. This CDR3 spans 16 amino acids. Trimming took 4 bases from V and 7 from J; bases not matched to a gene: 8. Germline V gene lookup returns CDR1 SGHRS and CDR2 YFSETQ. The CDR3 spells CASSQAAGQGNSPLHF. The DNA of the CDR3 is TGCGCCAGCAGCCAGGCAGCGGGACAGGGGAATTCACCCCTCCACTTT.

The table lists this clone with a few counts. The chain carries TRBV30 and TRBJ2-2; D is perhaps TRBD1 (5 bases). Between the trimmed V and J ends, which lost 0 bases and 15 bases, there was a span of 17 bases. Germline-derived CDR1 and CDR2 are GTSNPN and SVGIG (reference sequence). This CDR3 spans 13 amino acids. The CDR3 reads CAWSVRRGGWVFF. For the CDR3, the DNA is TGTGCCTGGAGTGTACGTAGGGGCGGTTGGGTGTTTTTT.

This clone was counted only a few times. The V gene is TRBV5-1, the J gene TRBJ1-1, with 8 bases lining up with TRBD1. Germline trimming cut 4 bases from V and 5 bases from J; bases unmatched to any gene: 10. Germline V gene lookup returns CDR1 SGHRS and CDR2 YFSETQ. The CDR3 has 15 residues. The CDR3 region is CASSHRQGLGTEAFF. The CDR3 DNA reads TGCGCCAGCAGCCACAGACAGGGGCTGGGGACTGAAGCTTTCTTT.

For the CDR3, the DNA is TGTGCCAGCACCGGGGACAGGGCTGCCTATGGCTACACCTTC. Translated, it gives CASTGDRAAYGYTF. The chain has TRBV5-4 and TRBJ1-2, with 9 bases that match TRBD1. CDR1 SGHNT and CDR2 YYREEE come from the germline V gene (reference sequence). V trimming: 6 bases; J trimming: 4 bases; junction bases outside the gene matches: 7. CDR3 size: 14 residues.

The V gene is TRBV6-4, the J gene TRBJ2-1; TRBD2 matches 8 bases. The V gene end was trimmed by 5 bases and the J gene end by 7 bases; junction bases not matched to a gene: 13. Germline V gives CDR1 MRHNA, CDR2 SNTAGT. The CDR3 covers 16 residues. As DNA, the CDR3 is TGTGCCAGCAGTAGGGAAGCGGGGGCGGGTTTTAATGAGCAGTTCTTC. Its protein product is CASSREAGAGFNEQFF.

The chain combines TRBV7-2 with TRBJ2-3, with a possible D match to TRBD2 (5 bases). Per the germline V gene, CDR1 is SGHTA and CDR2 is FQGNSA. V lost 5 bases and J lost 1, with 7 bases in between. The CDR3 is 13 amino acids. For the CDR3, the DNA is TGTGCCAGCAGCCGGCGGGGCACAGATACGCAGTATTTT. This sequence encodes CASSRRGTDTQYF.

CDR3 loop: CASSRGSSYNEQFF. The DNA for the CDR3 is TGTGCCAGCTCTAGGGGGAGCTCCTACAATGAGCAGTTCTTC. This chain connects TRBV6-9 to TRBJ2-1; D may be TRBD1 (6 bases). The germline gives CDR1 MNHGY, CDR2 SVAAGI. This CDR3 comprises 14 residues. Trimming took off 8 bases at V and 0 bases at J, with 11 bases between the two ends.

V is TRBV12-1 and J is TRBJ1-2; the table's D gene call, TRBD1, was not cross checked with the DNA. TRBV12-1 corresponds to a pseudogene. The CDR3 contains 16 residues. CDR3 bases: TGTGCCAGCAGCACGAGCCCAGGGAATGAGAACTATGGCTACACCTTC. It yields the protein CASSTSPGNENYGYTF.

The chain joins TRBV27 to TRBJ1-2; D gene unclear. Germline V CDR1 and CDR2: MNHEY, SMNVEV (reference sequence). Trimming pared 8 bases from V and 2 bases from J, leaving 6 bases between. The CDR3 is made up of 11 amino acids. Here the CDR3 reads CASSRNYGYTF. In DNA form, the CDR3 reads TGTGCCAGCTCCAGGAACTATGGCTACACCTTC.

The CDR3 reads CASSFGASGYNEQFF. The CDR3 nucleotides are TGCGCCAGCAGCTTTGGAGCTAGCGGATACAATGAGCAGTTCTTC. The chain is built from TRBV5-1 and TRBJ2-1; 7 bases are a match to TRBD2. V lost 2 bases to trimming and J lost 4 bases; unmatched junction nucleotides: 6. There are 15 residues in the CDR3. Germline assignment: CDR1 SGHRS and CDR2 YFSETQ.

CDR3 protein: CASSLANRRGDEQYF. In DNA, the CDR3 is TGCGCCAGCAGCTTGGCCAACAGGAGGGGTGACGAGCAGTACTTC. The rearrangement links TRBV5-1 to TRBJ2-7; tentatively, D is TRBD2 (6 bases). This CDR3 spans 15 amino acids. The ends were cut back, 0 bases at V and 5 bases at J, with 15 bases in the middle. Germline V CDR1 and CDR2: SGHRS, YFSETQ.

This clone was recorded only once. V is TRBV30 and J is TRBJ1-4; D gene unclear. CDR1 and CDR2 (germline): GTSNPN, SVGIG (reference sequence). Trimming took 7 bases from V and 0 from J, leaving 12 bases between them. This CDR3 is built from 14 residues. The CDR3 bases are TGTGCCTTCCTCACAGTTGCAACTAATGAAAAACTGTTTTTT. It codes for CAFLTVATNEKLFF.

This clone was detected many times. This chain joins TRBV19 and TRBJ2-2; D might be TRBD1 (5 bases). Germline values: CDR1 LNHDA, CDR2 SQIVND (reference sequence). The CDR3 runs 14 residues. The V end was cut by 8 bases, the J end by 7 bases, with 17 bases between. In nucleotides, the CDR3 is TGTGCCAGTCGTTGGGGCCCGAGAGGCGGGGAGCTGTTTTTT. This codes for CASRWGPRGGELFF.

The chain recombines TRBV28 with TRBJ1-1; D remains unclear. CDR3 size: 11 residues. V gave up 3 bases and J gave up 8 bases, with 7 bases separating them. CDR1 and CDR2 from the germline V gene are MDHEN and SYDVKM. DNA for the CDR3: TGTGCCAGCAGTTTGAGGTCAGAAGCTTTCTTT. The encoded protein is CASSLRSEAFF.

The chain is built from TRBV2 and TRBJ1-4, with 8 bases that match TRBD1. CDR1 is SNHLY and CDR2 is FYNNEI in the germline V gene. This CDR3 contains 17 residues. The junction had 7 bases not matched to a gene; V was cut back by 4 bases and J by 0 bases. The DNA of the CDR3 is TGTGCCAGCAGTGTAGGGACAGGCCCTGCAACTAATGAAAAACTGTTTTTT. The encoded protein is CASSVGTGPATNEKLFF.

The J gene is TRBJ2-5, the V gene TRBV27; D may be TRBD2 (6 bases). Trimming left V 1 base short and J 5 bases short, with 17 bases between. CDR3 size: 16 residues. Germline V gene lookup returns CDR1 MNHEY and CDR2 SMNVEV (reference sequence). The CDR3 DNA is TGTGCCAGCAGTTTATGGGCTGGGGGGTCAGTGGAGACCCAGTACTTC. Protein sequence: CASSLWAGGSVETQYF.

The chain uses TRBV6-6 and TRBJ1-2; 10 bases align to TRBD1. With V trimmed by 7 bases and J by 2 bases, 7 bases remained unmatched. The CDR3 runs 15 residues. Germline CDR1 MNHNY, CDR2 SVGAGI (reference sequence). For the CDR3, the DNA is TGTGCCAGCACCAATGGGGACAGGGGAAACTATGGCTACACCTTC. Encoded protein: CASTNGDRGNYGYTF.

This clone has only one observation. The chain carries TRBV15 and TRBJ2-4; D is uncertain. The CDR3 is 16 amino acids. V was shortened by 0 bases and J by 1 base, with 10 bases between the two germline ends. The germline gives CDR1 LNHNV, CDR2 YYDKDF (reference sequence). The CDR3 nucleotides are TGTGCCACCAGCAGAGAGAGTTTTTTGGCCAAAAACATTCAGTACTTC. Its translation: CATSRESFLAKNIQYF.

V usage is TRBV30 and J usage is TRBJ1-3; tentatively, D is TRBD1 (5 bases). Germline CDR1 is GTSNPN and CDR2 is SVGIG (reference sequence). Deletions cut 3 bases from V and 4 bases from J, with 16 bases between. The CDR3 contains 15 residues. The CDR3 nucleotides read TGTGCCTGGAGGGGGGGGATCCCCCGGGGAAACACCATATATTTT. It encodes CAWRGGIPRGNTIYF.

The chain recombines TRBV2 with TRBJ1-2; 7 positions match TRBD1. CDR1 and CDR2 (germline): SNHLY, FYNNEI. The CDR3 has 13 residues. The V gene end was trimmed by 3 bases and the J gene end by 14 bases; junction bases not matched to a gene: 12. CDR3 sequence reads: CASSDHDRAPETF. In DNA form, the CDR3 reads TGTGCCAGCAGTGATCATGACAGGGCACCCGAGACCTTC.

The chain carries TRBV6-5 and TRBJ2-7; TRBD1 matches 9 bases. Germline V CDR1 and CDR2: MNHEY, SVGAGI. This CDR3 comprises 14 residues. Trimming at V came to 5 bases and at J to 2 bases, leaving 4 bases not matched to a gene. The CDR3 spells CASSRDRVAYEQYF. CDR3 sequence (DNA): TGTGCCAGCAGTAGGGACAGGGTAGCCTACGAGCAGTACTTC.

The CDR3 coding sequence is TGTGCCAGTAGTATGACAGGGGTTGCCACTGAAGCTTTCTTT. Translation gives CASSMTGVATEAFF. The chain employs TRBV19 and TRBJ1-1; TRBD1 matches 8 bases. The V gene's germline CDR1 is LNHDA and CDR2 SQIVND (reference sequence). This CDR3 has 14 residues. With 3 bases clipped from V and 4 bases from J, the junction kept 4 bases outside the gene matches.

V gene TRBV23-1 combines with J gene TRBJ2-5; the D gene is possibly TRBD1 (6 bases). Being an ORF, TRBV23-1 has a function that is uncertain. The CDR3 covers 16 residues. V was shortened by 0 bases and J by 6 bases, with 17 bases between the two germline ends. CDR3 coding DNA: TGCGCCAGCAGTCAATCCCCGACAGGCCTAGAAAAGACCCAGTACTTC. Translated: CASSQSPTGLEKTQYF.